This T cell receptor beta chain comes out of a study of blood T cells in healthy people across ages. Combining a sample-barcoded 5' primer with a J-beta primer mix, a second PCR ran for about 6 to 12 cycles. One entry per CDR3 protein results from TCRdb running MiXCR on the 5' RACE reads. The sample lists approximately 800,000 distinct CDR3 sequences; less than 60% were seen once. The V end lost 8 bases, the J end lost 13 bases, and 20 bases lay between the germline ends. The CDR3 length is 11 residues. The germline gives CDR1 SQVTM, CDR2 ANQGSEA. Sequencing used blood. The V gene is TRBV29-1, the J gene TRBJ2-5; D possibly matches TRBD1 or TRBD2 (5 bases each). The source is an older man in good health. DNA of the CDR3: TGCAGCATGGAAACCGGGACGACCGCGTACTTC. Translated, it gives CSMETGTTAYF.